One and the same sample provided the 22 T cell receptor beta chains below, sequenced in a study of blood T cell repertoires in COVID-19. Method: immunoSEQ multiplex PCR; TCRdb's copy keeps in-frame clones and lacks some. The data hold around 130,000 clones, with 77% observed a single time. Sequencing was done on a sample of peripheral blood. The receptors originated from an elderly man with acute or convalescent COVID-19.

This chain links TRBV19 with TRBJ1-6, with 12 bases that match TRBD1. CDR3 length: 15 amino acids. Trimming removed 6 bases from V and 6 bases from J; junction bases left unmatched: 3. In germline, CDR1 is LNHDA, CDR2 SQIVND (reference sequence). The CDR3: CASSRDRGPNSPLHF. The CDR3 DNA reads as TGTGCCAGTAGCCGGGACAGGGGGCCTAATTCACCCCTCCACTTT.

V is TRBV25-1 and J is TRBJ1-6; 9 positions match TRBD1. The CDR3 loop spans 14 amino acids. Losses at the gene ends were 5 bases for V and 16 bases for J; bases not matched to a gene: 12. Germline CDR1 is MGHDK and CDR2 is SYGVNS. In DNA, the CDR3 is TGTGCCAGCAGTTTCCGGGACAGGGAGGATCTACTCCACTTT. Protein sequence: CASSFRDREDLLHF.

The CDR3 DNA is TGTGCCAGCAAGGCGGGGGGGGAAGAGACCCAGTACTTC. Its translation is CASKAGGEETQYF. The V call is TRBV3-1 (or the pseudogene TRBV3-2), the J call TRBJ2-5; 9 positions agree with TRBD2. Germline V gene data show CDR1 as LGHDT and CDR2 as YNNKEL (reference sequence). The CDR3 has 13 residues. V dropped 7 bases and J dropped 3; count of bases not matched to a gene: 3.

The genes are TRBV5-6 and TRBJ1-2; D perhaps matches TRBD1 (5 bases). The CDR3 covers 16 residues. Germline assignment: CDR1 SGHDT and CDR2 YYEEEE. Trimming took off 1 base at V and 4 bases at J, with 17 bases between the two ends. The CDR3 sequence: CASSLHGDYQTYGYTF. The DNA for the CDR3 is TGTGCCAGCAGCTTGCATGGGGACTACCAAACCTATGGCTACACCTTC.

The chain has TRBV7-2 and TRBJ1-4; maybe TRBD1 (6 bases). The V and J ends lost 5 bases and 7 bases respectively, with 11 bases between them. This CDR3 contains 13 residues. The germline V gene encodes CDR1 SGHTA and CDR2 FQGNSA. In nucleotides, the CDR3 is TGTGCCAGCAGCACAGGGACCGGTGAAAAACTGTTTTTT. It translates to CASSTGTGEKLFF.

This chain connects TRBV7-2 to TRBJ2-2; D remains ambiguous. The CDR3 totals 15 residues. Germline CDR1 reads SGHTA; CDR2 reads FQGNSA. V dropped 5 bases and J dropped 1 base, with 11 bases sitting between them. CDR3 sequence reads: CASSPDSGNTGELFF. Written as DNA, the CDR3 is TGTGCCAGCAGCCCCGATTCGGGGAACACCGGGGAGCTGTTTTTT.

CDR3 protein: CASSPREGSTDTQYF. CDR3 coding DNA: TGTGCCAGCAGCCCACGGGAGGGGAGCACAGATACGCAGTATTTT. This chain uses TRBV11-3 with TRBJ2-3; TRBD2 matches at 8 bases. In germline, CDR1 is SGHNT, CDR2 YENEEA. Trimming at V came to 5 bases and at J to 0 bases, leaving 4 bases not matched to a gene. CDR3 length equals 15 residues.

The V call is TRBV4-1, the J call TRBJ1-4; 7 bases fit TRBD1. This CDR3 spans 17 amino acids. The germline V gene encodes CDR1 MGHRA and CDR2 YSYEKL. With V trimmed by 1 base and J by 5 bases, 10 bases remained unmatched. This CDR3 reads CASSQVGRGPGNEKLFF. The CDR3 DNA is TGCGCCAGCAGCCAAGTTGGTAGGGGGCCCGGGAATGAAAAACTGTTTTTT.

This clone appeared once. The chain couples TRBV2 to TRBJ2-3; 11 nucleotides align to TRBD2. Germline lookup yields CDR1 SNHLY and CDR2 FYNNEI. Trimming took 6 bases from V and 2 from J; bases not matched to a gene: 7. CDR3 length: 16 residues. The CDR3 loop is CASRVAGGPNTDTQYF. CDR3 coding DNA: TGTGCCAGCAGGGTAGCGGGGGGGCCGAACACAGATACGCAGTATTTT.

The V gene is TRBV5-4, the J gene TRBJ1-3; 9 nucleotides line up with TRBD1. After removal of 1 base from V and 4 bases from J, the junction contained 6 bases not matched to a gene. This CDR3 region has 16 residues. Per the germline V gene, CDR1 is SGHNT and CDR2 is YYREEE (reference sequence). CDR3: CASSLFGTGRGNTIYF. CDR3 in DNA: TGTGCCAGCAGCTTGTTTGGGACAGGGAGAGGAAACACCATATATTTT.

The CDR3: CASSRGRTGLENIQYF. For the CDR3, the DNA is TGTGCCAGCAGCAGAGGAAGAACAGGGCTTGAAAACATTCAGTACTTC. The rearrangement links TRBV11-2 to TRBJ2-4; weak D call: TRBD1 (6 bases). CDR1 SGHAT and CDR2 FQNNGV come from the germline V gene. This CDR3 spans 16 amino acids. Trimming shortened V by 5 bases and J by 5 bases, and 19 bases separated the two germline ends.

The chain has TRBV2 and TRBJ1-1; D is uncertain. The CDR3 loop spans 12 amino acids. Trimming removed 6 bases from V and 4 bases from J, with 9 bases in between. Per germline, CDR1 SNHLY and CDR2 FYNNEI. The CDR3 here is CASRRDPTEAFF. Written as DNA, the CDR3 is TGTGCCAGCAGGAGGGATCCCACTGAAGCTTTCTTT.

This chain joins TRBV7-2 and TRBJ2-7, with 8 bases fitting TRBD1. CDR1 and CDR2 (germline): SGHTA, FQGNSA. J gave up 3 bases and V 5 bases, and 9 bases lay outside the gene matches. The CDR3 runs 15 residues. CDR3 loop: CASSPRQGFSYEQYF. CDR3 nucleotides: TGTGCCAGCAGCCCACGACAGGGGTTCAGCTACGAGCAGTACTTC.

The chain combines TRBV2 with TRBJ1-1, with a possible D match to TRBD1 (5 bases). Deletions cut 6 bases from V and 5 bases from J, with 16 bases between. The V gene's germline CDR1 is SNHLY and CDR2 FYNNEI. The CDR3 is made up of 14 amino acids. This CDR3 reads CASRPWGEATEAFF. DNA for the CDR3: TGTGCCAGCAGACCCTGGGGCGAGGCGACTGAAGCTTTCTTT.

This clone was counted a single time. The chain recombines TRBV27 with TRBJ1-1, with TRBD1 as a possible D gene (6 bases). Germline loops: CDR1 MNHEY, CDR2 SMNVEV (reference sequence). Deletions cut 3 bases from V and 5 bases from J, with 16 bases between. This CDR3 spans 15 amino acids. CDR3 residues: CASSFAQGWETEAFF. The CDR3 nucleotides read TGTGCCAGCAGTTTCGCTCAGGGGTGGGAGACTGAAGCTTTCTTT.

This clone was observed a few times. The rearrangement joins TRBV10-3 to TRBJ2-3; 10 bases fit TRBD2. The CDR3 has 17 residues. Germline CDR1 ENHRY, CDR2 SYGVKD. After removal of 2 bases from V and 0 bases from J, the junction contained 5 bases not matched to a gene. CDR3 sequence reads: CAISEILAGASTDTQYF. The CDR3 nucleotides are TGTGCCATCAGTGAGATCCTAGCGGGGGCTAGCACAGATACGCAGTATTTT.

The rearrangement links TRBV10-3 to TRBJ2-7; TRBD1 might be the D (5 bases). Germline CDR1 ENHRY, CDR2 SYGVKD. The CDR3 totals 12 residues. The ends were cut back, 4 bases at V and 6 bases at J, with 10 bases in the middle. The CDR3 sequence is CAISVREGEQYF. As DNA, the CDR3 is TGTGCCATCAGTGTCAGGGAAGGCGAGCAGTACTTC.

This clone was counted many times. V usage is TRBV9 and J usage is TRBJ2-5; 9 bases line up with TRBD2. Per the germline V gene, CDR1 is SGDLS and CDR2 is YYNGEE. V shed 4 bases, J shed 0 bases, and the junction held 4 bases outside the gene matches. This CDR3 spans 15 amino acids. This chain's CDR3 is CASSSSGADQETQYF. CDR3 DNA sequence: TGTGCCAGCAGCTCTAGCGGGGCAGACCAAGAGACCCAGTACTTC.

Only a few counts were recorded for this clone. The CDR3 loop reads CASSLERNYEQYF. CDR3 DNA sequence: TGTGCCAGCAGCTTAGAGCGTAATTACGAGCAGTACTTC. The rearrangement links TRBV7-2 to TRBJ2-7; D unclear. With 1 base removed from V and 4 bases from J, the gap between germline ends came to 8 bases. The CDR3 consists of 13 residues. The germline V gene encodes CDR1 SGHTA and CDR2 FQGNSA.

CDR3 coding DNA: TGTGCCACCAGTGACTCGGACAGGGACACAGATACGCAGTATTTT. Protein: CATSDSDRDTDTQYF. J is TRBJ2-3 and V is TRBV24-1, with 8 bases identical to TRBD1. This CDR3 is built from 15 residues. Trimming removed 4 bases from V and 2 bases from J; junction bases left unmatched: 4. Germline V CDR1 and CDR2: KGHDR, SFDVKD.

The genes are TRBV29-1 and TRBJ2-7; D may be TRBD1 (5 bases). The CDR3 is made up of 11 amino acids. Germline V gives CDR1 SQVTM, CDR2 ANQGSEA. Trimming removed 5 bases at V and 1 base at J, with 6 bases between. The DNA of the CDR3 is TGCAGCGTTAGACAGTCCTACGAGCAGTACTTC. Translated, it gives CSVRQSYEQYF.

The V gene is TRBV10-3, the J gene TRBJ1-6; 8 bases match TRBD1. CDR3 length equals 12 residues. With 11 bases clipped from V and 7 bases from J, the junction kept 4 bases outside the gene matches. CDR1 is ENHRY and CDR2 is SYGVKD in the germline V gene. CDR3 in DNA: TGTGCCGGGCGGACAGGGAATTCACCCCTCCACTTT. Its translation: CAGRTGNSPLHF.